This T cell receptor beta chain emerged from a study of blood T cell repertoires in COVID-19. Study-level information: The study drew acute and convalescent COVID-19 samples from the United States, Italy and Spain. In each case, the material was cDNA or gDNA derived from T cells, B-cell-depleted T cells, or PBMCs.

In the original workflow: Reference gene primer amplification gave nucleated cell count estimates. Method: immunoSEQ multiplex PCR; TCRdb's copy keeps in-frame clones and lacks some. For V, J and clone size, that table is used; D and trimming come from the DNA. The sample lists hundreds of thousands of clones, approximately 85% occurring once. The V end was cut by 5 bases, the J end by 1 base, with 23 bases between. The CDR3 covers 18 residues. Per germline, CDR1 MNHEY and CDR2 SMNVEV (reference sequence). One Seattle source followed patients from active infection through their disease course. The source of this sequence is a man aged 45-65 years with COVID-19, enrolled during active disease. V and J are TRBV27 and TRBJ2-5; no reliable D call. Sequenced: peripheral blood. Written as DNA, the CDR3 is TGTGCCAGCAGTCGTTACGCAGGAACCCAAAAAGGCCAAGAGACCCAGTACTTC. Amino acids: CASSRYAGTQKGQETQYF.